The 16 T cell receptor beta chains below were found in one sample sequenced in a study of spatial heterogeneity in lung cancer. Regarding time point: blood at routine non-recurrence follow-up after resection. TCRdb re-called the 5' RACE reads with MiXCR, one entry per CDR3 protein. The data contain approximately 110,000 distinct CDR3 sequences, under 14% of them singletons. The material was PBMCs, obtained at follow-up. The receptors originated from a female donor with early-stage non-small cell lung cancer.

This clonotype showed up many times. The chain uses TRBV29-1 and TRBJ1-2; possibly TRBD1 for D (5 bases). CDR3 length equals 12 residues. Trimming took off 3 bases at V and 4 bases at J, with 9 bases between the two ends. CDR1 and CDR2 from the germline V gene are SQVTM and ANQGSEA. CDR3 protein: CSVDGTTYGYTF. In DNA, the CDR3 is TGCAGCGTTGACGGGACGACCTATGGCTACACCTTC.

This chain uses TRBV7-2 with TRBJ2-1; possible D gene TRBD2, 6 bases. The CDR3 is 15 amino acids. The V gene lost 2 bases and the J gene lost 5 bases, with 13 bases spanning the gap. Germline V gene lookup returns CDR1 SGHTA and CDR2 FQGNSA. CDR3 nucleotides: TGTGCCAGCAGCTTAAGGGCTAGCGATAACAATGAGCAGTTCTTC. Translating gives CASSLRASDNNEQFF.

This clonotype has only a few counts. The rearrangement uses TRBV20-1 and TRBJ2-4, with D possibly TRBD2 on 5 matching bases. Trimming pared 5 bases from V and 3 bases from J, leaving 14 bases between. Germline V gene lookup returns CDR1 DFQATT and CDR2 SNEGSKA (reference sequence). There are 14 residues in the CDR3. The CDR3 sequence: CSAPSLGSKNIQYF. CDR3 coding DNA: TGCAGTGCTCCTTCGTTGGGGAGCAAAAACATTCAGTACTTC.

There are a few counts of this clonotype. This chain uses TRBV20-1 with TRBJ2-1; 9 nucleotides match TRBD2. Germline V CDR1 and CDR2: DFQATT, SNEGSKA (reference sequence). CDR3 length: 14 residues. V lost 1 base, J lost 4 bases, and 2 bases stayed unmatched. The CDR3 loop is CSARVAGAYNEQFF. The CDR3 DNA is TGCAGTGCTAGAGTAGCGGGAGCGTACAATGAGCAGTTCTTC.

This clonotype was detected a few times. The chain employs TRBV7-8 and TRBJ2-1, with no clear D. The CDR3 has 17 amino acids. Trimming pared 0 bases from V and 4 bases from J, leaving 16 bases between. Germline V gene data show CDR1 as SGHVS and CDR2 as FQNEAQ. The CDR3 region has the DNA TGTGCCAGCAGCTTAGCGGGATCGTTTTGGGATTACAATGAGCAGTTCTTC. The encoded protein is CASSLAGSFWDYNEQFF.

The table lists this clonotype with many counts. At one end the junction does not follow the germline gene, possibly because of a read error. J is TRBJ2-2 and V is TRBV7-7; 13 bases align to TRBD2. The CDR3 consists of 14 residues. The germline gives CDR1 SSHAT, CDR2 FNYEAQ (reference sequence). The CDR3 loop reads CASSRLAGGGELFF. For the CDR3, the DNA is TGTGCTAGCAGCCGACTAGCGGGAGGCGGAGAGCTGTTTTTT.

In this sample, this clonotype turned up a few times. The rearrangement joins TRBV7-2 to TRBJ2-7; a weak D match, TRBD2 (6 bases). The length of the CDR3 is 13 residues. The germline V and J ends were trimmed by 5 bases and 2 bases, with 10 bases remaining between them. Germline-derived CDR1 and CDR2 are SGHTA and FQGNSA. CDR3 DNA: TGTGCCAGCAGCCCGCGGAGGGCCTACGAGCAGTACTTC. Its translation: CASSPRRAYEQYF.

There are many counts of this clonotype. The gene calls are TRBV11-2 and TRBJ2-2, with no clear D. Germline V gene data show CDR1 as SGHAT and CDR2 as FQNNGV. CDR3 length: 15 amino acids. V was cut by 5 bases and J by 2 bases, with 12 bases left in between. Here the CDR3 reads CASSRLLLNTGELFF. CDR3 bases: TGTGCCAGCAGCCGCCTACTACTAAACACCGGGGAGCTGTTTTTT.

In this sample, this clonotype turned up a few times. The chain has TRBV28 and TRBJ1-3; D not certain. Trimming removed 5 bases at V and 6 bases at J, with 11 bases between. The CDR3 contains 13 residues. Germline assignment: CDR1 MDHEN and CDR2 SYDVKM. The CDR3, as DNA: TGTGCCAGCAGTAGGACTGTGGAAAACACCATATATTTT. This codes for CASSRTVENTIYF.

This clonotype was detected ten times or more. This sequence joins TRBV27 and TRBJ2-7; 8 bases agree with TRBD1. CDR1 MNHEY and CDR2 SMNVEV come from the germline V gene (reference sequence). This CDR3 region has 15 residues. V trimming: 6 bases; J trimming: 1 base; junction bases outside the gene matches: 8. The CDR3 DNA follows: TGTGCCAGCAGGGGACGACAGGGGCGATCCTACGAGCAGTACTTC. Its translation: CASRGRQGRSYEQYF.

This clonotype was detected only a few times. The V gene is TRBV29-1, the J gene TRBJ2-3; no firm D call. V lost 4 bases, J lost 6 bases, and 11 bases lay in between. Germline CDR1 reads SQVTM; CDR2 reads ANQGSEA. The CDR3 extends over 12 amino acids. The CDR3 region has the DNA TGCAGCGTTGTAAGGGAAGGGGATACGCAGTATTTT. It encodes CSVVREGDTQYF.

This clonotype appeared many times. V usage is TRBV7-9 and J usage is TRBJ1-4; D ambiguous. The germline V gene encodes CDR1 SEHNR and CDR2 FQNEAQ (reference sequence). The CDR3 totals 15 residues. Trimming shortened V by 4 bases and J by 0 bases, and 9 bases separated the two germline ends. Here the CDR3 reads CASSSLGTTNEKLFF. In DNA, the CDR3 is TGTGCCAGCAGCTCGTTAGGCACAACTAATGAAAAACTGTTTTTT.

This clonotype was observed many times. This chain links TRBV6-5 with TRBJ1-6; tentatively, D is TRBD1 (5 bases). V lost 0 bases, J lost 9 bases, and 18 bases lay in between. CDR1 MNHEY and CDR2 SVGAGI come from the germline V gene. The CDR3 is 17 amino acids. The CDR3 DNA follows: TGTGCCAGCAGTTACTCGGCCATTCAGGGCCTAGGTTCACCCCTCCACTTT. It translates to CASSYSAIQGLGSPLHF.

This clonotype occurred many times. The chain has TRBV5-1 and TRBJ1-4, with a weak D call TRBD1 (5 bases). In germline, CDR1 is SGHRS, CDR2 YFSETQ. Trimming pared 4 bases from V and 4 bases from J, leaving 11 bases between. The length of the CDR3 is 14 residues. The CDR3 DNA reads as TGCGCCAGCAGCAAGGGGATAAATAATGAAAAACTGTTTTTT. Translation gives CASSKGINNEKLFF.

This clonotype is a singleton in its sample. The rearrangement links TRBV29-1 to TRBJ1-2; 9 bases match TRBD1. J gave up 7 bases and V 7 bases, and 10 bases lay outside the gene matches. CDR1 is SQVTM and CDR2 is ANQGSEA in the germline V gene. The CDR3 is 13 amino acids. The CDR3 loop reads CSALRQGDTGYTF. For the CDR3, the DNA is TGCAGCGCCCTGCGACAGGGGGATACTGGCTACACCTTC. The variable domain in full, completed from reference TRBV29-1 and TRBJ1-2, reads SAVISQKPSRDICQRGTSLTIQCQVDSQVTMMFWYRQQPGQSLTLIATANQGSEATYESGFVIDKFPISRPNLTFSTLTVSNMSPEDSSIYLCSALRQGDTGYTFGSGTRLTVV.

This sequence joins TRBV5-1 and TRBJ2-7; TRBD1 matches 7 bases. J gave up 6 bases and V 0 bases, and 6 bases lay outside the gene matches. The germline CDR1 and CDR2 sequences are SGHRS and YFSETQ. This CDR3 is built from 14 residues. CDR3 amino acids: CASSLGQGRGEQYF. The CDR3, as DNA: TGCGCCAGCAGCTTGGGACAGGGCAGGGGCGAGCAGTACTTC.